This T cell receptor beta chain is drawn from a study of CD8+ T cells in alopecia areata. CDR3 length: 14 amino acids. With 5 bases clipped from V and 3 bases from J, the junction kept 6 bases outside the gene matches. Germline V lookup: CDR1 SQVTM, CDR2 ANQGSEA. RNA, once extracted, was reverse transcribed into cDNA for use as the sequencing template. The protocol was immunoSEQ multiplex PCR, while the TCRdb copy is restricted to in-frame clones and leaves out a portion. The table lists over 120,000 clones, roughly 46% of them singletons, with roughly 0.9% in the top ten. This clone showed up just a few times.

The chain carries TRBV29-1 and TRBJ2-2, with TRBD2 identical over 7 bases. This sample comprised CD4+ T cells sorted from blood, obtained at week 0. This sequence was found in a human donor with alopecia areata. As DNA, the CDR3 is TGCAGCGTTAAAGGGAGGGCCGACACCGGGGAGCTGTTTTTT. It yields the protein CSVKGRADTGELFF.